This T cell receptor (beta chain) is from a study of beta chain features in type 1 diabetes. The overall study: The number of sorted cells examined across all samples was some 100 million. Study outcomes and limitations: A cDNA-based sequencing approach could over-represent cells with high TCR expression.

There are a few counts of this clone. Its specificity is not known. The entirety of the isolated RNA underwent reverse transcription, so expressed TCRB transcripts were sequenced. Libraries were prepared by immunoSEQ multiplex PCR; TCRdb keeps only in-frame clonotypes and omits some of them. The top ten hold more than 0.055% of the sample, which has about half a million clones, roughly 30% seen once. A CD45RO/CCR7/CD25/CD127/CD95/CD27 panel sorted naive, central memory, regulatory and stem cell-like memory CD4+ cells. Germline assignment: CDR1 KGHSH and CDR2 LQKENI. The CDR3 has 14 amino acids. The V end was cut by 2 bases, the J end by 4 bases, with 12 bases between.

Sequencing was performed on naive CD4+ T cells from blood. This chain joins TRBV18 and TRBJ2-7; D possibly uses TRBD1 or TRBD2 (5 bases each). The TCR was taken from a man younger than 35 in good health. CDR3 coding DNA: TGTGCCAGCTCACCAACGGGACCGCCGTACGAGCAGTACTTC. It codes for CASSPTGPPYEQYF.